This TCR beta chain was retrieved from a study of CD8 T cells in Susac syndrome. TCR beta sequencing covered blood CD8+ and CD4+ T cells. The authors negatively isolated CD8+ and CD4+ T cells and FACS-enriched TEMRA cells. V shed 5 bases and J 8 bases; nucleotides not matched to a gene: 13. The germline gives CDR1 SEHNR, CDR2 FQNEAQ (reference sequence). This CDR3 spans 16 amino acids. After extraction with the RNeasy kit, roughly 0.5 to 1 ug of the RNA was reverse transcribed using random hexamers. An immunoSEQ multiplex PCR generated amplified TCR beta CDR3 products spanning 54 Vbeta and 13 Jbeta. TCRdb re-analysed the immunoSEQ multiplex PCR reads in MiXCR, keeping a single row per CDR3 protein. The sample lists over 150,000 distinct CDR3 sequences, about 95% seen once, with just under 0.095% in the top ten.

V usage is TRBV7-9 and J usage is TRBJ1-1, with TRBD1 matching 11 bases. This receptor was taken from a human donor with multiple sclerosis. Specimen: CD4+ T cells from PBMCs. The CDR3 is CASSPSGQGAREEAFF. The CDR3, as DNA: TGTGCCAGCAGCCCGTCCGGACAGGGGGCGAGGGAAGAAGCTTTCTTT.